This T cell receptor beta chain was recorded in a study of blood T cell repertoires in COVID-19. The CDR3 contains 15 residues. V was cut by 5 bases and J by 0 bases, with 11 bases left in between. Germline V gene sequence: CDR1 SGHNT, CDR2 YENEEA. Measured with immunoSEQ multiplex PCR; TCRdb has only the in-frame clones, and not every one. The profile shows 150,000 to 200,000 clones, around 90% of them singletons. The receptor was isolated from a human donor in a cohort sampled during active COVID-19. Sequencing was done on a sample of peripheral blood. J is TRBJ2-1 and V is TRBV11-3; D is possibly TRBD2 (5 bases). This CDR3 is CASSPSGNSYNEQFF. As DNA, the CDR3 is TGTGCCAGCAGCCCCAGCGGTAACTCCTACAATGAGCAGTTCTTC.